These T cell receptor beta chains were read from a single sample in a study of tumor and adjacent non-tumor tissue in lung cancer. TCRdb re-called the multiplex PCR reads with MiXCR, one entry per CDR3 protein. This repertoire shows 110,000 or so distinct CDR3 sequences, roughly 73% found once; its top ten account for more than 35%. Sequenced sample: lung tumor tissue. These TCRs come from a woman aged 55-70 years with non-small cell lung cancer. CDR3s include the opening cysteine and the closing phenylalanine or tryptophan. A D gene is named only where the DNA matches it firmly. For some rows the clone size is stated as once, few or many, or as a class when expanded; others skip it.

CASSSDRDGEQLF TGTGCCAGCAGCTCCGACAGGGACGGTGAGCAGCTCTTC TRBJ2-1 NA TRBV14 TRBD1
CASSLGTLGTDTQYF TGTGCCAGCAGCCTAGGAACATTGGGAACGGATACGCAGTATTTT TRBJ2-3 NA TRBV11-2 NA
CASSWDHAGYEHYF TGTGCCAGCAGTTGGGACCACGCAGGATACGAGCATTACTTC TRBJ2-7 NA TRBV11-2 NA
CASSYETSGSYEQCF TGTGCCAGCAGCTACGAGACTAGCGGGAGCTACGAGCAATGCTTC TRBJ2-7 few TRBV11-2 TRBD2
CTSTPGERQPQHF TGTACCAGCACCCCAGGGGAAAGGCAACCCCAGCATTTT TRBJ1-5 NA TRBV6-2/TRBV6-3 NA
CARSRLRDSQETQYF TGCGCCAGAAGCCGACTCCGGGATTCACAAGAGACCCAGTACTTC TRBJ2-5 NA TRBV4-3 NA
CASSEQAGRYSEQLF TGTGCCAGCAGTGAACAAGCGGGACGATACAGTGAGCAGTTATTC TRBJ2-1 NA TRBV6-1 TRBD2
CTLKQGAAETRYF TGCACCCTCAAACAGGGGGCGGCGGAGACCCGGTACTTC TRBJ2-5 NA TRBV20-1 TRBD1
CSVESLSGGTITQETQYF TGCAGCGTTGAGAGCCTCAGCGGGGGGACAATAACCCAAGAGACCCAGTACTTC TRBJ2-5 NA TRBV29-1 TRBD2
CSVLKMGSLEIHYF TGCAGTGTCCTAAAGATGGGATCTTTGGAGATCCATTACTTC TRBJ2-5 once TRBV20-1 NA
CNARAGAEQYNEQFF TGCAATGCTAGAGCAGGTGCAGAACAGTACAATGAGCAGTTCTTC TRBJ2-1 NA TRBV20-1 NA
CSVGTDYNSPLHF TGCAGCGTTGGGACCGATTATAATTCACCCCTCCACTTT TRBJ1-6 many TRBV29-1 NA
CASSLSSGTAEHYF TGTGCCAGCAGCTTATCCAGCGGCACAGCCGAGCATTACTTC TRBJ2-7 NA TRBV11-2 NA
CASSFRDGIGEETQYF TGTGCCAGCAGCTTTCGAGATGGGATAGGAGAGGAGACACAGTACTTC TRBJ2-5 NA TRBV5-4 NA
CASSLDGKPTGDLFF TGTGCCAGCAGCTTAGATGGTAAACCCACCGGGGATCTGTTTTTT TRBJ2-2 NA TRBV11-2 NA
CPSTLTGGYGYTF TGTCCCAGCACCCTAACCGGGGGCTATGGCTACACATTC TRBJ1-2 NA TRBV11-2 NA
CSVGNAQLF TGCAGCGTTGGGAATGCACAGCTCTTC TRBJ2-1 NA TRBV29-1 NA
CSAPPGQGNHEQFF TGCAGTGCACCACCGGGACAGGGGAACCATGAGCAGTTCTTC TRBJ2-1 NA TRBV20-1 TRBD1
CSARDVSGDITYDQYF TGCAGTGCTAGAGATGTGAGCGGGGACATCACCTACGACCAGTACTTC TRBJ2-7 NA TRBV20-1 NA
CSATVRGIGLSSYNSPLHF TGCAGTGCTACGGTTAGGGGGATTGGGCTAAGCTCCTATAATTCACCCCTCCACTTT TRBJ1-6 NA TRBV20-1 NA
CSGEGGHGGTQYF TGCAGTGGGGAGGGGGGCCATGGAGGGACCCAGTACTTC TRBJ2-5 NA TRBV20-1 NA
CASRNDAETQYF TGTGCCAGCAGGAACGACGCAGAGACCCAGTACTTC TRBJ2-5 many TRBV5-5 NA
CASSYTQQRANIDELFF TGTGCCAGCAGTTACACCCAACAGAGGGCCAACATCGATGAGCTGTTTTTT TRBJ2-2 NA TRBV6-2/TRBV6-3 NA
CASSLDAGTYEQFF TGTGCCAGCAGTTTGGATGCGGGAACCTACGAGCAGTTCTTC TRBJ2-1 NA TRBV11-3 NA
CASSLQGIETQYF TGTGCCAGCAGCTTACAGGGGATAGAGACCCAGTACTTC TRBJ2-5 many TRBV5-6 TRBD1
CASSLIVGTQYLGYTF TGTGCCAGCAGTTTAATCGTAGGGACCCAATATCTTGGCTACACCTTC TRBJ1-2 few TRBV12-3/TRBV12-4 NA
CASSWMSGLATDTQYF TGCGCCAGCAGCTGGATGTCGGGACTAGCCACAGATACGCAGTATTTT TRBJ2-3 NA TRBV5-1 TRBD2
CASSLVDAIPNTGAFF TGTGCCAGCAGCTTAGTGGACGCTATCCCGAACACTGGAGCTTTCTTT TRBJ1-1 NA TRBV11-1 NA
CASSLAHGQGVGKLFF TGTGCCAGCAGTTTAGCGCACGGACAGGGGGTCGGCAAACTGTTTTTT TRBJ1-4 NA TRBV28 TRBD1
CASSQEQAGGRNQETQYF TGCGCCAGCAGCCAAGAACAAGCGGGAGGCCGCAACCAAGAGACCCAGTACTTC TRBJ2-5 NA TRBV4-3 TRBD2
CASSLAGQGIDEQFF TGTGCCAGCAGCTTAGCGGGACAGGGCATCGATGAGCAGTTCTTC TRBJ2-1 NA TRBV11-2 TRBD1
CASNLIRDRGTEAFF TGTGCCAGCAACTTGATTCGGGACAGGGGAACTGAAGCTTTCTTT TRBJ1-1 NA TRBV7-2 TRBD1
CVTRGRGGSYNEQFF TGTGTCACCCGAGGCCGGGGGGGCTCCTACAATGAGCAGTTCTTC TRBJ2-1 NA TRBV11-2 TRBD2
CCASLSEPRLGGKLFF TGCTGTGCTAGCCTTTCCGAGCCCCGGTTGGGCGGGAAGCTGTTTTTT TRBJ2-2 NA TRBV20-1 NA
CNVLGPTKAQQFF TGCAATGTTTTGGGTCCAACTAAGGCCCAGCAGTTCTTC TRBJ2-1 NA TRBV20-1 NA